Listed below are T cell receptor beta chains from one sample, sequenced in a study of blood T cell repertoires in COVID-19. Only in-frame clones appear in the TCRdb table, and some are missing; sequencing was by immunoSEQ multiplex PCR. The sample gives approximately 320,000 clones, over 85% of which show up once; 2.6% is in the top ten. The sample consisted of PBMCs or T cells enriched from blood (not recorded which). These receptors were collected from a man aged 55-75 years who had recovered from COVID-19. CDR3s include the opening cysteine and the closing phenylalanine or tryptophan. A D gene is named only where the DNA matches it firmly. A clone size is listed for some rows: how often the clone was seen (once, few, many), or a class if it is expanded.

j_gene: TRBJ2-3
v_gene: TRBV7-3
d_gene: .
abundance: .
CDR3aa: CASSLMTTLTDTQYF
CDR3nt: TGTGCCAGCAGCTTAATGACTACACTCACAGATACGCAGTATTTT

j_gene: TRBJ1-6
v_gene: TRBV15
d_gene: .
abundance: .
CDR3aa: CATSRRQFGPFGSPLHF
CDR3nt: TGTGCCACCTCGCGTCGACAGTTTGGGCCCTTTGGTTCACCCCTCCACTTT

j_gene: TRBJ1-1
v_gene: TRBV6-5
d_gene: TRBD1
abundance: .
CDR3aa: CASSSGTGGKAFF
CDR3nt: TGTGCCAGCAGTTCCGGGACAGGGGGAAAAGCTTTCTTT

j_gene: TRBJ2-3
v_gene: TRBV11-2
d_gene: .
abundance: few
CDR3aa: CATLNSGTDTQYF
CDR3nt: TGTGCCACCCTAAACTCTGGCACAGATACGCAGTATTTT

j_gene: TRBJ1-1
v_gene: TRBV7-9
d_gene: .
abundance: .
CDR3aa: CASTAEAEITEAFF
CDR3nt: TGTGCCAGCACCGCTGAGGCAGAAATCACTGAAGCTTTCTTT

j_gene: TRBJ2-1
v_gene: TRBV18
d_gene: .
abundance: .
CDR3aa: CASSPTGVFYNEQFF
CDR3nt: TGTGCCAGCTCACCAACCGGTGTTTTCTACAATGAGCAGTTCTTC

j_gene: TRBJ2-7
v_gene: TRBV27
d_gene: TRBD1
abundance: once
CDR3aa: CASSDQAGQGYEQYF
CDR3nt: TGTGCCAGCAGCGACCAAGCGGGACAGGGCTACGAGCAGTACTTC

j_gene: TRBJ1-3
v_gene: TRBV18
d_gene: .
abundance: .
CDR3aa: CASSPSAGNTIYF
CDR3nt: TGTGCCAGCTCACCTTCAGCTGGAAACACCATATATTTT

j_gene: TRBJ1-5
v_gene: TRBV4-2
d_gene: .
abundance: .
CDR3aa: CASSQDALQPQHF
CDR3nt: TGTGCCAGCAGCCAAGATGCACTGCAGCCCCAGCATTTT

j_gene: TRBJ2-1
v_gene: TRBV6-5
d_gene: .
abundance: .
CDR3aa: CASSRSYNEQFF
CDR3nt: TGTGCCAGCAGTCGCTCCTACAATGAGCAGTTCTTC

j_gene: TRBJ2-6
v_gene: TRBV3-1/TRBV3-2
d_gene: .
abundance: .
CDR3aa: CASSQSNPGANVLTF
CDR3nt: TGTGCCAGCAGCCAAAGCAACCCCGGGGCCAACGTCCTGACTTTC

j_gene: TRBJ2-1
v_gene: TRBV3-1/TRBV3-2
d_gene: TRBD2
abundance: .
CDR3aa: CASSQFSGTSGRNEQFF
CDR3nt: TGTGCCAGCAGCCAATTCTCTGGGACTAGCGGGAGAAATGAGCAGTTCTTC

j_gene: TRBJ1-1
v_gene: TRBV29-1
d_gene: TRBD1
abundance: .
CDR3aa: CSVLDRGPNTEAFF
CDR3nt: TGCAGCGTTCTTGACAGGGGTCCAAACACTGAAGCTTTCTTT

j_gene: TRBJ1-4
v_gene: TRBV5-6
d_gene: .
abundance: .
CDR3aa: CASSLGPVTNEKLFF
CDR3nt: TGTGCCAGCAGCTTGGGTCCAGTAACTAATGAAAAACTGTTTTTT

j_gene: TRBJ1-1
v_gene: TRBV5-1
d_gene: TRBD1
abundance: once
CDR3aa: CASSLAPGGLQGTEAFF
CDR3nt: TGCGCCAGCAGCTTGGCCCCAGGGGGCCTTCAAGGCACTGAAGCTTTCTTT

j_gene: TRBJ1-2
v_gene: TRBV2
d_gene: TRBD1
abundance: .
CDR3aa: CASSLRQGPYGYTF
CDR3nt: TGTGCCAGCAGTCTCCGACAGGGTCCTTATGGCTACACCTTC

j_gene: TRBJ1-3
v_gene: TRBV14
d_gene: .
abundance: .
CDR3aa: CASSQLKPFNTIYF
CDR3nt: TGTGCCAGCAGCCAATTAAAGCCGTTCAACACCATATATTTT

j_gene: TRBJ1-2
v_gene: TRBV5-6
d_gene: .
abundance: .
CDR3aa: CASSMLGPVDGYTF
CDR3nt: TGTGCCAGCAGTATGCTGGGGCCGGTAGATGGCTACACCTTC

j_gene: TRBJ2-1
v_gene: TRBV11-2
d_gene: .
abundance: .
CDR3aa: CASSSQGFSGEQFF
CDR3nt: TGTGCCAGCAGCTCCCAGGGGTTTTCGGGGGAGCAGTTCTTC

j_gene: TRBJ1-5
v_gene: TRBV2
d_gene: .
abundance: .
CDR3aa: CASSLTGEGPLNQPQHF
CDR3nt: TGTGCCAGCAGTCTAACGGGGGAGGGGCCACTGAATCAGCCCCAGCATTTT